The clone carrying this T cell receptor beta chain has more than one count but fewer than ten. This record comes from a study of cytotoxic CD8 clonotypes in ibrutinib-treated CLL. Here immunoSEQ multiplex PCR was the method, and the copy in TCRdb shows in-frame clones only, minus some. The sample lists approximately 46,000 clones, 60% to 75% seen once, with approximately 13% in the top ten. The input for sequencing was PBMCs, taken after 12 months of ibrutinib treatment. The clonotype was recovered from a human donor with chronic lymphocytic leukemia.

CDR3 coding DNA: TGTGCCAGAAGCGGGGACCCGGTCAGGAACTACGAGCAGTACTTC. Residues: CARSGDPVRNYEQYF. V is TRBV5-3 and J is TRBJ2-7, with D perhaps being TRBD1 or TRBD2 (5 bases each). TRBV5-3 is labeled an ORF, and its function is uncertain. V was clipped by 4 bases and J by 3 bases, with 17 bases between them. This CDR3 has 15 amino acids.